This entry lists 32 T cell receptor beta chains sequenced from one sample in a study of response to subunit inactivated influenza vaccine. TCRdb redid the calling of the RT-PCR reads with MiXCR, one entry per CDR3 protein. Here the sample spans about 540,000 distinct CDR3 sequences, around 25% being singletons. In addition, the sample was reused for a study of T cells expressing NK-cell markers. As that study records: TCR beta cDNA was made by 5'RACE template switching with UMIs.

The material sequenced was CD4+ T cells sorted from PBMCs, taken 11 to 12 days after vaccination. These receptors all come from a man aged 50-60 years who received an inactivated influenza vaccine.

This clonotype was picked up a small number of times. This rearrangement joins TRBV6-2 or TRBV6-3 to TRBJ1-1, with D maybe TRBD1 (5 bases). Trimming shortened V by 8 bases and J by 7 bases, and 11 bases separated the two germline ends. Germline V CDR1 and CDR2: MNHEY, SVGEGT. The CDR3 has 11 residues. The CDR3 sequence: CASGGDGEAFF. For the CDR3, the DNA is TGTGCCAGCGGGGGGGACGGTGAAGCTTTCTTT.

CDR3 protein: CASILNSGTSNEQFF. CDR3 DNA sequence: TGCGCCAGCATCCTAAATAGCGGGACGTCCAATGAGCAGTTCTTC. The V gene is TRBV5-1, the J gene TRBJ2-1, with 8 bases identical to TRBD2. CDR1 SGHRS and CDR2 YFSETQ come from the germline V gene. After removal of 6 bases from V and 6 bases from J, the junction contained 11 bases not matched to a gene. This CDR3 has 15 amino acids.

This sequence joins TRBV6-5 and TRBJ2-1, with D possibly being TRBD1 (5 bases). The CDR3 sequence is 15 residues long. Germline-derived CDR1 and CDR2 are MNHEY and SVGAGI. The V and J ends lost 2 bases and 0 bases respectively, with 8 bases between them. In DNA, the CDR3 is TGTGCCAGCAGTTACGGGGCCCCCTCCTACAATGAGCAGTTCTTC. Residues: CASSYGAPSYNEQFF.

The rearrangement uses TRBV25-1 and TRBJ2-3; D is possibly TRBD1 (6 bases). The V gene's germline CDR1 is MGHDK and CDR2 SYGVNS. The V and J ends lost 8 bases and 5 bases respectively, with 23 bases between them. The CDR3 runs to 16 residues. CDR3 nucleotide sequence: TGTGCCAGCGCCCCTAAGGGGGAGTTACGGGTAGATACGCAGTATTTT. This sequence encodes CASAPKGELRVDTQYF.

This chain joins TRBV5-5 and TRBJ2-3; 8 nucleotides line up with TRBD2. This CDR3 is built from 15 residues. Germline V lookup: CDR1 SGHKS, CDR2 YYEKEE (reference sequence). V dropped 4 bases and J dropped 4; count of bases not matched to a gene: 8. This chain's CDR3 is CASSRVGGAPDTQYF. CDR3 DNA sequence: TGTGCCAGCAGCCGCGTCGGGGGGGCCCCAGATACGCAGTATTTT.

The chain is built from TRBV7-2 and TRBJ2-3; 10 bases are shared with TRBD2. CDR1 SGHTA and CDR2 FQGNSA come from the germline V gene. V lost 1 base to trimming and J lost 7 bases; unmatched junction nucleotides: 5. CDR3 length: 15 amino acids. CDR3 DNA sequence: TGTGCCAGCAGCTTAGGGACTAGCGGAGTGTATACGCAGTATTTT. Translation: CASSLGTSGVYTQYF.

This clonotype was seen a few times. The rearrangement uses TRBV12-3 or TRBV12-4 and TRBJ2-5, with TRBD2 as a possible D gene (5 bases). The CDR3 is made up of 16 amino acids. V was trimmed by 7 bases and J by 5 bases, leaving 23 bases between them. The CDR3 sequence: CASTRLQGLAEETQYF. The CDR3 DNA follows: TGTGCCAGCACTCGTTTGCAAGGGCTAGCTGAGGAGACCCAGTACTTC.

This clonotype has just a few counts. The chain links TRBV20-1 to TRBJ1-6, with 8 bases matching TRBD1. Germline-derived CDR1 and CDR2 are DFQATT and SNEGSKA (reference sequence). Trimming took 3 bases from V and 9 from J; bases not matched to a gene: 7. The CDR3 sequence is 14 residues long. CDR3 nucleotide sequence: TGCAGTGCTAGTGCCAGGGGGCGGCGTTCACCCCTCCACTTT. Translation: CSASARGRRSPLHF.

In this sample, this clonotype turned up a few times. The chain carries TRBV6-2 or TRBV6-3 and TRBJ1-1; 7 bases map to TRBD1. The CDR3 has 14 residues. The trim removed 5 bases at V and 12 bases at J, leaving 15 bases unmatched. The germline V gene has CDR1 MNHEY and CDR2 SVGEGT. The CDR3 protein is CASSLYPGQLSSFF. CDR3 DNA: TGTGCCAGCAGTCTGTATCCGGGACAGCTGTCGTCTTTCTTT.

V gene TRBV5-5 combines with J gene TRBJ1-6; 7 bases align to TRBD1. Germline assignment: CDR1 SGHKS and CDR2 YYEKEE (reference sequence). The junction had 12 bases not matched to a gene; V was cut back by 1 base and J by 14 bases. The CDR3 length is 15 residues. The CDR3 DNA reads TGTGCCAGCAGCTTGAGGGGGCCCCCAGGGGGGACCCTCCACTTT. Residues: CASSLRGPPGGTLHF.

This chain joins TRBV15 and TRBJ2-5; 9 bases match TRBD1. V was clipped by 1 base and J by 6 bases; unmatched bases: 6. Germline values: CDR1 LNHNV, CDR2 YYDKDF (reference sequence). The CDR3 loop spans 15 amino acids. The chain's CDR3 is CATSRVGGQGKTQYF. The CDR3 DNA is TGTGCCACCAGCAGAGTGGGGGGACAGGGCAAGACCCAGTACTTC.

The chain employs TRBV19 and TRBJ2-3, with TRBD1 matching over 7 bases. Germline CDR1 reads LNHDA; CDR2 reads SQIVND (reference sequence). V shed 7 bases and J 4 bases; nucleotides not matched to a gene: 11. This CDR3 has 15 amino acids. CDR3 in amino acids: CASKVEGAVPDTQYF. CDR3 nucleotides: TGTGCCAGTAAAGTCGAGGGGGCCGTCCCAGATACGCAGTATTTT.

The rearrangement links TRBV6-1 to TRBJ2-2; a weak D match, TRBD2 (7 bases). V lost 6 bases to trimming and J lost 4 bases, with 12 bases between them. The CDR3 contains 14 residues. CDR1 MNHNS and CDR2 SASEGT come from the germline V gene. The CDR3 bases are TGTGCCAGCAGGAGGGGGGGCCCCACCGGGGAGCTGTTTTTT. Encoded protein: CASRRGGPTGELFF.

Only a few counts were recorded for this clonotype. The CDR3 protein is CSVNGQGATEAFF. The CDR3 nucleotides are TGCAGCGTGAACGGACAGGGGGCGACTGAAGCTTTCTTT. This sequence joins TRBV29-1 and TRBJ1-1; 11 bases line up with TRBD1. This CDR3 spans 13 amino acids. Unmatched junction bases numbered 5, after V lost 6 bases and J lost 5 bases. Germline assignment: CDR1 SQVTM and CDR2 ANQGSEA.

The sample holds a few counts of this clonotype. The chain recombines TRBV3-1 with TRBJ2-6; possible D gene TRBD1, 5 bases. V was cut by 1 base and J by 1 base, with 17 bases left in between. From germline, CDR1 is LGHDT and CDR2 YNNKEL (reference sequence). The CDR3 length is 19 residues. CDR3 residues: CASSQVNSRGSSGANVLTF. CDR3 nucleotide sequence: TGTGCCAGCAGCCAAGTGAATAGTAGGGGCTCTTCTGGGGCCAACGTCCTGACTTTC.

This chain connects TRBV4-2 to TRBJ2-7; D unclear. Germline assignment: CDR1 LGHNA and CDR2 YNFKEQ. CDR3 length: 16 amino acids. V was pared by 0 bases and J by 4 bases, with 16 bases between. CDR3 residues: CASSQDWGPNTYEQYF. CDR3 DNA sequence: TGTGCCAGCAGCCAAGATTGGGGTCCCAACACTTACGAGCAGTACTTC.

The CDR3 loop is CSASNAQETQYF. The DNA of the CDR3 is TGCAGTGCTAGTAACGCCCAAGAGACCCAGTACTTC. The gene calls are TRBV20-1 and TRBJ2-5, with D unresolved. The V end was cut by 3 bases, the J end by 1 base, with 6 bases between. The germline CDR1 and CDR2 sequences are DFQATT and SNEGSKA (reference sequence). CDR3 length equals 12 residues.

The chain links TRBV7-9 to TRBJ2-5; maybe TRBD2 (5 bases). Germline values: CDR1 SEHNR, CDR2 FQNEAQ (reference sequence). V shed 0 bases and J shed 4 bases, with 9 bases lying between them. The CDR3 sequence is 14 residues long. DNA for the CDR3: TGTGCCAGCAGCTTAGCGGAGGACCCAGAGACCCAGTACTTC. Its protein product is CASSLAEDPETQYF.

The chain carries TRBV25-1 and TRBJ1-2, with a weak D call TRBD1 (6 bases). V dropped 7 bases and J dropped 4 bases, with 7 bases sitting between them. Per the germline V gene, CDR1 is MGHDK and CDR2 is SYGVNS. The CDR3 consists of 11 residues. CDR3 residues: CASTDSYGYTF. CDR3 nucleotide sequence: TGTGCCAGCACGGACAGCTATGGCTACACCTTC.

The chain has TRBV12-3 or TRBV12-4 and TRBJ2-1; D is uncertain. This CDR3 has 11 amino acids. The germline V and J ends were trimmed by 11 bases and 7 bases, with 12 bases remaining between them. Here the CDR3 reads CASGPFNEQFF. In DNA, the CDR3 is TGTGCCTCTGGACCCTTTAATGAGCAGTTCTTC.

This clonotype has just a few counts. The V gene is TRBV19, the J gene TRBJ1-1; D unclear. Per the germline V gene, CDR1 is LNHDA and CDR2 is SQIVND (reference sequence). The CDR3 spans 13 residues. V shed 7 bases and J shed 1 base, with 10 bases lying between them. The CDR3 reads CASKLGRNTEAFF. Written as DNA, the CDR3 is TGTGCCAGTAAGCTAGGGAGGAACACTGAAGCTTTCTTT.

This clonotype was observed many times. The rearrangement links TRBV20-1 to TRBJ2-7; 7 positions match TRBD1. J lost 6 bases, V lost 5 bases, and 10 bases had no gene match. The CDR3 contains 13 residues. Germline CDR1 and CDR2: DFQATT and SNEGSKA (reference sequence). The CDR3: CSALVTGLGEQYF. Written as DNA, the CDR3 is TGCAGTGCTTTAGTGACAGGGTTAGGCGAGCAGTACTTC.

Turning to this clonotype: The junction and the germline gene differ at one end; a read error may be behind it. The chain has TRBV7-2 and TRBJ1-6, with unresolved D. The CDR3 runs 12 residues. Germline loops: CDR1 SGHTA, CDR2 FQGNSA. The CDR3 sequence: CASSRFNSPLHF. The CDR3 region has the DNA TGTGCCAGCAGCCGATTTAATTCTCCCCTCCACTTT. Full variable domain (rest looked up from reference TRBV7-2 and TRBJ1-6): GAGVSQSPSNKVTEKGKDVELRCDPISGHTALYWYRQSLGQGLEFLIYFQGNSAPDKSGLPSDRFSAERTGGSVSTLTIQRTQQEDSAVYLCASSRFNSPLHFGNGTRLTVT.

The chain links TRBV20-1 to TRBJ2-5, with D possibly being TRBD1 (5 bases). The CDR3 totals 14 residues. Germline V gene data show CDR1 as DFQATT and CDR2 as SNEGSKA (reference sequence). Trimming stripped 5 bases from V and 5 bases from J, with 18 bases between. In nucleotides, the CDR3 is TGCAGTGCTCGCGTGTCAGGGATTCCGGAGACCCAGTACTTC. It codes for CSARVSGIPETQYF.

This clonotype was observed a few times. The rearrangement links TRBV5-8 to TRBJ2-3; 7 nucleotides line up with TRBD1. CDR1 and CDR2 (germline): SGHTS, YDEGEE. V lost 2 bases, J lost 1 base, and 10 bases stayed unmatched. This CDR3 contains 17 residues. CDR3 loop: CASSFSGTVAGTDTQYF. In nucleotides, the CDR3 is TGTGCCAGCAGCTTCTCCGGGACAGTGGCAGGCACAGATACGCAGTATTTT.

This clonotype was seen only a few times. This rearrangement joins TRBV6-5 to TRBJ2-7, with 7 bases lining up with TRBD1. The length of the CDR3 is 15 residues. V gave up 0 bases and J gave up 4 bases; unmatched junction bases: 6. The germline CDR1 and CDR2 sequences are MNHEY and SVGAGI. This chain's CDR3 is CASSYSGQGVYEQYF. In nucleotides, the CDR3 is TGTGCCAGCAGTTACTCGGGGCAGGGGGTGTACGAGCAGTACTTC.

This clonotype turned up a few times. The chain carries TRBV24-1 and TRBJ2-1; D tentatively reads TRBD1 or TRBD2 (6 bases each). The ends were cut back, 5 bases at V and 10 bases at J, with 26 bases in the middle. This CDR3 region has 17 residues. Germline V lookup: CDR1 KGHDR, CDR2 SFDVKD. This chain's CDR3 is CATSGPPGHGGEGEQFF. The CDR3 DNA follows: TGTGCCACCAGTGGCCCTCCTGGGCACGGGGGCGAGGGGGAGCAGTTCTTC.

The rearrangement joins TRBV5-6 to TRBJ2-5; 7 nucleotides align to TRBD2. V gave up 2 bases and J gave up 3 bases; unmatched junction bases: 10. The CDR3 loop spans 16 amino acids. The germline V gene has CDR1 SGHDT and CDR2 YYEEEE. This CDR3 is CASSFVRERDKETQYF. The CDR3 DNA reads as TGTGCCAGCAGCTTCGTTCGGGAGCGGGATAAAGAGACCCAGTACTTC. Combining the CDR3 with reference TRBV5-6 and TRBJ2-5 gives the whole variable domain DAGVTQSPTHLIKTRGQQVTLRCSPKSGHDTVSWYQQALGQGPQFIFQYYEEEERQRGNFPDRFSGHQFPNYSSELNVNALLLGDSALYLCASSFVRERDKETQYFGPGTRLLVL.

Only a few counts were recorded for this clonotype. The rearrangement uses TRBV29-1 and TRBJ2-1; perhaps D is TRBD1 or TRBD2 (6 bases each). The V gene's germline CDR1 is SQVTM and CDR2 ANQGSEA. The V end was cut by 6 bases, the J end by 9 bases, with 15 bases between. This CDR3 has 12 residues. The CDR3 here is CSVGIGGGEQFF. The CDR3 DNA reads as TGCAGCGTGGGAATAGGGGGAGGTGAGCAGTTCTTC.

This clonotype was counted between two and nine times. The chain uses TRBV6-6 and TRBJ2-7; 7 nucleotides agree with TRBD1. J gave up 5 bases and V 2 bases, and 3 bases lay outside the gene matches. This CDR3 is built from 13 residues. Germline V gene data show CDR1 as MNHNY and CDR2 as SVGAGI (reference sequence). The CDR3 protein is CASSYRDSHEQYF. CDR3 in DNA: TGTGCCAGCAGTTACCGGGACAGCCACGAGCAGTACTTC.

The V call is TRBV9, the J call TRBJ1-4; D possibly corresponds to TRBD1 (6 bases). Trimming took 4 bases from V and 7 from J, leaving 14 bases between them. Per the germline V gene, CDR1 is SGDLS and CDR2 is YYNGEE. The CDR3 consists of 14 residues. The CDR3 DNA sequence: TGTGCCAGCAGCACAACAGGGATGAGTGAAAAACTGTTTTTT. The encoded protein is CASSTTGMSEKLFF. Filled out from reference TRBV9 and TRBJ1-4, the complete variable domain reads DSGVTQTPKHLITATGQRVTLRCSPRSGDLSVYWYQQSLDQGLQFLIQYYNGEERAKGNILERFSAQQFPDLHSELNLSSLELGDSALYFCASSTTGMSEKLFFGSGTQLSVL.

This clonotype was recorded at least ten times. The genes are TRBV11-2 and TRBJ2-2; 7 bases are shared with TRBD1. The CDR3 loop spans 17 amino acids. Trimming removed 4 bases from V and 3 bases from J; junction bases left unmatched: 11. The V gene's germline CDR1 is SGHAT and CDR2 FQNNGV. CDR3 amino acids: CASSSRPGTAHTGELFF. The DNA of the CDR3 is TGTGCCAGCAGCTCTAGACCGGGGACAGCCCACACCGGGGAGCTGTTTTTT. The complete variable domain, with remaining parts taken from reference TRBV11-2 and TRBJ2-2, reads EAGVAQSPRYKIIEKRQSVAFWCNPISGHATLYWYQQILGQGPKLLIQFQNNGVVDDSQLPKDRFSAERLKGVDSTLKIQPAKLEDSAVYLCASSSRPGTAHTGELFFGEGSRLTVL.